This entry features one T cell receptor beta chain sequence. CDR1 SEHNR and CDR2 FQNEAQ come from the germline V gene (reference sequence). The V end lost 2 bases, the J end lost 6 bases, and 12 bases lay between the germline ends. CDR3 length equals 14 residues. The data belong to a study of blood T cell repertoires in COVID-19. Study at large: T cells, B-cell-depleted T cells, or PBMCs provided the cDNA or gDNA that served as material.

Authors' data handling: Nucleated cell number was recorded as an estimate derived from reference gene primer amplification. TCRdb's table, derived via immunoSEQ multiplex PCR, lists solely in-frame clones and lacks some. V and J calls and clone size come straight from that table; D and trimming were deduced from the DNA. The data show 70,000 to 95,000 clones, 70% to 90% seen once. The sequenced sample was peripheral blood. This receptor was taken from a human donor in a cohort sampled during active COVID-19. V usage is TRBV7-9 and J usage is TRBJ2-3; weak D call: TRBD2 (5 bases). The CDR3: CASSLTGFRDTQYF. In DNA form, the CDR3 reads TGTGCCAGCAGCTTAACGGGGTTTCGGGATACGCAGTATTTT.